A selection of T cell receptor beta chains follows, all from one sample in a study of shared clonotypes between healthy human individuals. Profiling relied on immunoSEQ multiplex PCR, and the TCRdb table lists in-frame clones only, not all of them. The table shows over a million clones, with roughly 97% occurring only once. Material for sequencing was naive CD4+ T cells sorted from blood. These receptors were taken from a man aged 25 to 40 in good health. The CDR3 runs from the conserved cysteine through the conserved F or W. Each record gives: D gene, V gene, clone size, J gene, CDR3 DNA, CDR3 protein. The D gene is left open where the match is weak. Some rows mark clone size as missing; the rest say once, few, many or name a class of expanded clone.

>TRBD2|TRBV9|.|TRBJ2-1
TGTGCCAGCAGCGTTGGAGCGGGAGGGTACAATGAGCAGTTCTTC
CASSVGAGGYNEQFF
>.|TRBV27|.|TRBJ2-7
TGTGCCAGCAGTTTGGCCGAGGGGTTCACCTACGAGCAGTACTTC
CASSLAEGFTYEQYF
>.|TRBV5-8|.|TRBJ2-3
TGTGCCAGCAGCAATATTCAGATTGCGCAGTATTTT
CASSNIQIAQYF
>.|TRBV5-1|.|TRBJ2-7
TGCGCCAGCAGCTTGTTAGATCACGAGCAGTACTTC
CASSLLDHEQYF
>.|TRBV18|.|TRBJ2-7
TGTGCCAGCTCACCTAAACCGGGAACCTACTACGAGCAGTACTTC
CASSPKPGTYYEQYF
>.|TRBV6-1|.|TRBJ1-4
TGTGCCAGCAGTGAATCAGGGACACGTAGGGGAAAACTGTTTTTT
CASSESGTRRGKLFF
>.|TRBV11-2|.|TRBJ2-5
TGTGCCAGCAGCTTTCGACTACCTCAAGAGACCCAGTACTTC
CASSFRLPQETQYF
>.|TRBV28|.|TRBJ1-2
TGTGCCAGCAGTTTAGCTATGGAAGGCTACACCTTC
CASSLAMEGYTF
>.|TRBV5-6|.|TRBJ1-5
TGTGCCAGCAGCGGAGGGACCAGGGGAAGCAGACGTAGCAATCAGCCCCAGCATTTT
CASSGGTRGSRRSNQPQHF
>.|TRBV30|.|TRBJ2-4
TGTGCCTGGAGGAGGAAGGCCAAAAACATTCAGTACTTC
CAWRRKAKNIQYF
>.|TRBV25-1|.|TRBJ1-5
TGTGCCAGCAGTGATTCAGTGGGGCTTAATCAGCCCCAGCATTTT
CASSDSVGLNQPQHF
>.|TRBV7-8|.|TRBJ1-2
TGTGCCAGCAGCTTAGTAGACAGTTTGGTATATGGCTACACCTTC
CASSLVDSLVYGYTF
>TRBD1|TRBV7-2|once|TRBJ2-7
TGTGCCAGCAGATTAAAGGACAGGGGGCTCGACGAGCAGTACTTC
CASRLKDRGLDEQYF
>.|TRBV11-2|.|TRBJ2-3
TGTGCCAGCAGCTTAAGGGGCTTCACAGATACGCAGTATTTT
CASSLRGFTDTQYF
>.|TRBV28|.|TRBJ1-2
TGTGCCAGTGGTGAAGTCTATGGCTACACCTTC
CASGEVYGYTF
>TRBD1|TRBV19|.|TRBJ2-1
TGTGCCAGTAGTATAGGTCGGGACAGGGGTCTGCATGAGCAGTTCTTC
CASSIGRDRGLHEQFF
>.|TRBV28|.|TRBJ1-5
TGTGCCAGCAGCAGTAGACAGCCCCAGCATTTT
CASSSRQPQHF
>.|TRBV7-9|.|TRBJ2-1
TGTGCCAGCAGCCTTTTGGGGCCCTCCTACAATGAGCAGTTCTTC
CASSLLGPSYNEQFF
>.|TRBV2|.|TRBJ2-5
TGTGCCAGCAGTGAGGAGACAGTTCAAGAGACCCAGTACTTC
CASSEETVQETQYF
>.|TRBV6-5|.|TRBJ2-5
TGTGCCAGCAGTTACTCGGAGTTACAAGAGACCCAGTACTTC
CASSYSELQETQYF
>.|TRBV29-1|.|TRBJ1-3
TGCAGCGTTGAAGATCCCGGGCAGGGTTACACCATATATTTT
CSVEDPGQGYTIYF
>.|TRBV5-4|.|TRBJ2-7
TGTGCCAGCAGCTTGGGACTAGACTACGAGCAGTACTTC
CASSLGLDYEQYF
>.|TRBV2|.|TRBJ2-6
TGTGCCAGCAGGGAACAGGGCTCTGGGGCCAACGTCCTGACTTTC
CASREQGSGANVLTF
>TRBD2|TRBV5-4|.|TRBJ2-7
TGTGCCAGCAGCCGCACCTCTAGCGGGAGGGGTACCTACGAGCAGTACTTC
CASSRTSSGRGTYEQYF
>.|TRBV27|.|TRBJ2-3
TGTGCCAGCAGTTTAATAAAGCAGGGAAAGCAGTATTTT
CASSLIKQGKQYF
>.|TRBV15|.|TRBJ2-1
TGTGCCACCAGCAGAGATCTACCGACCTACAATGAGCAGTTCTTC
CATSRDLPTYNEQFF
>TRBD1|TRBV6-5|once|TRBJ1-1
TGTGCCAGCCGTAGACAGGGTGTAATAATGGCTGAAGCTTTCTTT
CASRRQGVIMAEAFF
>.|TRBV9|.|TRBJ2-7
TGTGCCAGCTCAGCGTCCCCCGGTTTCTCCTACGAGCAGTACTTC
CASSASPGFSYEQYF
>TRBD1|TRBV7-8|.|TRBJ1-1
TGTGCCAGCAGCTTAGTGGGGGGCCAGGGGGCTGAAGCTTTCTTT
CASSLVGGQGAEAFF
>.|TRBV18|.|TRBJ1-2
TGTGCCAGCTCACCAAGCAGGGATAACTATGGCTACACCTTC
CASSPSRDNYGYTF
>.|TRBV11-3|.|TRBJ2-1
TGTGCCAGCAGCTTAGGGGTAGTGGACTACAATGAGCAGTTCTTC
CASSLGVVDYNEQFF
>.|TRBV20-1|.|TRBJ2-5
TGCAGCGCGACCCAAGAGACCCAGTACTTC
CSATQETQYF
>TRBD2|TRBV5-1|.|TRBJ2-1
TGCGCCAGCAGCCCGGGACTAGCGGGAAGCAATGAGCAGTTCTTC
CASSPGLAGSNEQFF
>.|TRBV28|.|TRBJ1-5
TGTGCCAGCAGTTTTGTCGGGGCCTCCCCCAGTGGTCAGCCCCAGCATTTT
CASSFVGASPSGQPQHF
>.|TRBV27|.|TRBJ2-7
TGTGCCAGCAGTTTCGGCGCATCATACGAGCAGTACTTC
CASSFGASYEQYF
>TRBD1|TRBV4-3|.|TRBJ2-7
TGCGCCAGCAGCCAATTCTCGACAGGGACCTACGAGCAGTACTTC
CASSQFSTGTYEQYF
>.|TRBV29-1|once|TRBJ1-4
TGCAGCGTTTTAGTATTCGGGCCAAATGAAAAACTGTTTTTT
CSVLVFGPNEKLFF
>TRBD1|TRBV2|.|TRBJ2-1
TGTGCCAGCATGGGGACAGGAGTGGGTTACAATGAGCAGTTCTTC
CASMGTGVGYNEQFF
>.|TRBV5-1|.|TRBJ1-1
TGCGCCAGCAGCTTAGCGGTAGGGCCCGGTCTCAACACTGAAGCTTTCTTT
CASSLAVGPGLNTEAFF
>.|TRBV11-2|once|TRBJ1-5
TGTGCCAGCAGCTCTAGTGGCAGCAATCAGCCCCAGCATTTT
CASSSSGSNQPQHF